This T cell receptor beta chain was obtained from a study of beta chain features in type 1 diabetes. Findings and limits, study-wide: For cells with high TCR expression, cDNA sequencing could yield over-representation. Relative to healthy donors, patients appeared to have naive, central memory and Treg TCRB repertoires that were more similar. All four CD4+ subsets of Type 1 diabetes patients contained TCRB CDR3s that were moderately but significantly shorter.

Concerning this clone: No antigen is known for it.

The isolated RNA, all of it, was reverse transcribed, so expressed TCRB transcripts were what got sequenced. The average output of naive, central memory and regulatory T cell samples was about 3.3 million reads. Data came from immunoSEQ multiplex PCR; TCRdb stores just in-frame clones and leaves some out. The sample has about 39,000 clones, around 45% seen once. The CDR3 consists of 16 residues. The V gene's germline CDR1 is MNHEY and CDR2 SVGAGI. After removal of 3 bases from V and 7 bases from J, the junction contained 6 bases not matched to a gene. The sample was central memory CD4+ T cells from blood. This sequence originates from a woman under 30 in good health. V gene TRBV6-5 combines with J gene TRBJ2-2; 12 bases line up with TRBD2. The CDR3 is CASSYLTSGRGGELFF. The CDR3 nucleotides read TGTGCCAGCAGTTATTTGACTAGCGGGAGAGGCGGGGAGCTGTTTTTT.